The rows below give T cell receptor beta chains drawn from one sample of a study of T cell responses to AZD1222 COVID-19 vaccine. Measured with immunoSEQ multiplex PCR; TCRdb has only the in-frame clones, and not every one. Among 130,000 or so clones listed, around 89% were seen once. The sample here was peripheral blood, taken 28 days after the second AZD1222 dose. The origin of the receptors is an adult who received the AZD1222 COVID-19 vaccine. Each CDR3 is given with its conserved first and last residue. Each record gives: J gene, V gene, clone size, D gene, CDR3 DNA, CDR3 protein. A D gene is named only where the DNA matches it firmly. Expanded clones get a size class; other rows say once, few or many, or leave the size out.

TRBJ1-3 | TRBV30 | medium-sized | TRBD1 | TGTGCCTGGAATCAGGGGGCGGGTGGAAACACCATATATTTT | CAWNQGAGGNTIYF
TRBJ2-6 | TRBV5-4 | NA | NA | TGTGCCAGCAGCTTGATGGGGGCTGGGGCCAACGTCCTGACTTTC | CASSLMGAGANVLTF
TRBJ1-3 | TRBV27 | NA | NA | TGTGCCAGCAGTTTAAGGGAATCTGGAAACACCATATATTTT | CASSLRESGNTIYF
TRBJ2-2 | TRBV7-3 | few | NA | TGTGCCAGCAGCTTACGCCCCGGGGAGCTGTTTTTT | CASSLRPGELFF
TRBJ1-1 | TRBV28 | NA | NA | TGTGCCAGCAGTGACCAGAACACTGAAGCTTTCTTT | CASSDQNTEAFF
TRBJ2-7 | TRBV5-1 | NA | NA | TGCGCCAGCAGCTTGGGGTTAGGGGCCGGTTACGAGCAGTACTTC | CASSLGLGAGYEQYF
TRBJ1-2 | TRBV3-1/TRBV3-2 | NA | NA | TGTGCCAGCAGCCAAGGTCGGGGGAGTGGCTACACCTTC | CASSQGRGSGYTF
TRBJ2-7 | TRBV11-2 | NA | NA | TGTGCCAGCAGCGCGCCCCCTAGAGGACACTACTACGAGCAGTACTTC | CASSAPPRGHYYEQYF
TRBJ2-7 | TRBV3-1/TRBV3-2 | once | NA | TGTGCCAGCAGCGGTTTGTCAGGCCTCTACGAGCAGTACTTC | CASSGLSGLYEQYF
TRBJ1-1 | TRBV9 | NA | NA | TGTGCCAGCAGCGTAGGACCCCTGATGAACACTGAAGCTTTCTTT | CASSVGPLMNTEAFF
TRBJ1-4 | TRBV30 | NA | NA | TGTGCCTGGAGTAAAGAGGTGGCTGAAAAACTGTTTTTT | CAWSKEVAEKLFF
TRBJ2-1 | TRBV29-1 | few | NA | TGCAGCTCCGGACTGAGGTCCTACAATGAGCAGTTCTTC | CSSGLRSYNEQFF
TRBJ2-7 | TRBV7-9 | NA | TRBD2 | TGTGCCAGCAGCTTCGCGGGGGGGCTTGAAGAGCAGTACTTC | CASSFAGGLEEQYF
TRBJ2-5 | TRBV19 | NA | NA | TGTGCCAGTAGTATCAGGGGCCAAGAGACCCAGTACTTC | CASSIRGQETQYF
TRBJ2-3 | TRBV6-1 | NA | NA | TGTGCCAGCAGTGAAGGGGGTAGCTCCTCTCCTAGCACAGATACGCAGTATTTT | CASSEGGSSSPSTDTQYF
TRBJ1-3 | TRBV6-5 | once | NA | TGTGCCAGCACCCAATTAGCAGGAAACACCATATATTTT | CASTQLAGNTIYF
TRBJ1-4 | TRBV7-9 | NA | NA | TGTGCCAGCAGCTTCGACCGTTTTAGTGAAAAACTGTTTTTT | CASSFDRFSEKLFF
TRBJ2-3 | TRBV5-4 | NA | TRBD2 | TGTGCCAGCAGCAAAGCGGGAGGGGCAGATACGCAGTATTTT | CASSKAGGADTQYF
TRBJ2-5 | TRBV4-2 | NA | TRBD2 | TGTGCCAGCAGCCAGGCTAGCGGGGCACAAGAGACCCAGTACTTC | CASSQASGAQETQYF
TRBJ2-7 | TRBV20-1 | NA | NA | TGCAGTGCTAGATGGGGGTACGAGCAGTACTTC | CSARWGYEQYF
TRBJ2-2 | TRBV5-1 | NA | TRBD2 | TGCGCCAGCAGCTTGATGGCGGGAGGGCACGGCGGGGAGCTGTTTTTT | CASSLMAGGHGGELFF
TRBJ1-1 | TRBV2 | NA | NA | TGTGCCAGCTCACCGTGGGGCACTGAAGCTTTCTTT | CASSPWGTEAFF
TRBJ1-1 | TRBV29-1 | once | NA | TGCAGCGTCCTGGACGAGACGAACACTGAAGCTTTCTTT | CSVLDETNTEAFF
TRBJ2-3 | TRBV9 | NA | TRBD2 | TGTGCCAGCAGCGTAGCCACTAGCGGGGGAGATACGCAGTATTTT | CASSVATSGGDTQYF
TRBJ1-5 | TRBV27 | NA | TRBD1 | TGTGCCAGCAGACGGACAGGTTCCAATCAGCCCCAGCATTTT | CASRRTGSNQPQHF
TRBJ2-1 | TRBV7-3 | NA | NA | TGTGCCAGCAGCTTGGAATCCGGGACGACCTACAATGAGCAGTTCTTC | CASSLESGTTYNEQFF
TRBJ1-4 | TRBV5-1 | NA | TRBD1 | TGCGCCAGCAGCGCGGGACAGTTTAATGAAAAACTGTTTTTT | CASSAGQFNEKLFF
TRBJ2-5 | TRBV5-4 | few | TRBD2 | TGTGCCAGCAGCTTTTCTAGCGGGGGGAACCAAGAGACCCAGTACTTC | CASSFSSGGNQETQYF
TRBJ2-3 | TRBV5-1 | NA | TRBD2 | TGCGCCAGCAGCTTGGATGGGACTAGTGTAGATACGCAGTATTTT | CASSLDGTSVDTQYF
TRBJ2-3 | TRBV19 | NA | NA | TGTGCCAGTAGTATCGGGCGGACTAGCACAGATACGCAGTATTTT | CASSIGRTSTDTQYF
TRBJ1-2 | TRBV29-1 | once | NA | TGCAGCGTTGAAAGGCGCGGGAGGGTAGGTCGCTATGGCTACACCTTC | CSVERRGRVGRYGYTF
TRBJ1-5 | TRBV7-2 | NA | TRBD1 | TGTGCCAGCAGCTCCCAGGGGGGGAGCAATCAGCCCCAGCATTTT | CASSSQGGSNQPQHF